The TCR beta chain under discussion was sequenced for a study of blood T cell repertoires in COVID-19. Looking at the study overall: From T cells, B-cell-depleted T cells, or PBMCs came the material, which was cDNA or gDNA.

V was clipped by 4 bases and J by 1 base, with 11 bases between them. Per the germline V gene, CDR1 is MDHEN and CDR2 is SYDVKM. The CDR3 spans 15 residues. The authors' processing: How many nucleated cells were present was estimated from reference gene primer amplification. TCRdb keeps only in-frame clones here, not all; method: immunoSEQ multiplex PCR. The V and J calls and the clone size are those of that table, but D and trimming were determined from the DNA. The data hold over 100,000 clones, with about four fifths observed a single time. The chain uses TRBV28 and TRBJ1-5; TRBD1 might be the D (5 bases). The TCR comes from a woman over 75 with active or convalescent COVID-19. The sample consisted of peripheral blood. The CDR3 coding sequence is TGTGCCAGCAGTTCGGCAGGGCCCAGCAATCAGCCCCAGCATTTT. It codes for CASSSAGPSNQPQHF.